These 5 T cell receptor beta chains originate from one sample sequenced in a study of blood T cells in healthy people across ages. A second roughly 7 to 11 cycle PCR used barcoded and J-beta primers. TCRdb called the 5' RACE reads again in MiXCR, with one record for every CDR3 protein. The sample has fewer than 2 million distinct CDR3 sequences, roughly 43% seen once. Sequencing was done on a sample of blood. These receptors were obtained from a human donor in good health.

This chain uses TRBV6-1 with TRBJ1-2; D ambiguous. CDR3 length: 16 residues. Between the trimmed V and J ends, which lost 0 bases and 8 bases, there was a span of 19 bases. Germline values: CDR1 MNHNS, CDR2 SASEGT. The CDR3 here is CASSEASPAGKGGYTF. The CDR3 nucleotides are TGTGCCAGCAGTGAAGCCTCACCTGCAGGAAAAGGGGGCTACACCTTC.

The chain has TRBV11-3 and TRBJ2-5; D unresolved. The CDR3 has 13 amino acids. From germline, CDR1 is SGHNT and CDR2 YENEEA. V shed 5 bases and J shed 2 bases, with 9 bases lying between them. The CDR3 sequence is CASSKGIQETQYF. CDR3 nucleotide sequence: TGTGCCAGCAGCAAGGGTATTCAAGAGACCCAGTACTTC.

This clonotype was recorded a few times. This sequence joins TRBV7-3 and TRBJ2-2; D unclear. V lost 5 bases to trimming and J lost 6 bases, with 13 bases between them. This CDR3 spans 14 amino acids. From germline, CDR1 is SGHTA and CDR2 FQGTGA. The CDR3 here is CASSLDIQSGELFF. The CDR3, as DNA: TGTGCCAGCAGCCTAGACATCCAGTCCGGGGAGCTGTTTTTT.

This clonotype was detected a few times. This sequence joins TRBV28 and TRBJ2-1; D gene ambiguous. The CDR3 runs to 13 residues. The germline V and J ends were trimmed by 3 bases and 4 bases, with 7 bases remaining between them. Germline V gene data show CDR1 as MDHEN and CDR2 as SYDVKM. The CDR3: CASSLAHYNEQFF. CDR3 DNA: TGTGCCAGCAGTTTGGCCCATTACAATGAGCAGTTCTTC.

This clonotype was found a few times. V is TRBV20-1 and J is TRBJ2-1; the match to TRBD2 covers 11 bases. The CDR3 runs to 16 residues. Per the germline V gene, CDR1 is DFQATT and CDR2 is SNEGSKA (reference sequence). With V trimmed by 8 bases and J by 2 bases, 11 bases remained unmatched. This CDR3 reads CSIAGGPKLPYNEQFF. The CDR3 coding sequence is TGCAGTATAGCGGGGGGGCCAAAGTTACCCTACAATGAGCAGTTCTTC.